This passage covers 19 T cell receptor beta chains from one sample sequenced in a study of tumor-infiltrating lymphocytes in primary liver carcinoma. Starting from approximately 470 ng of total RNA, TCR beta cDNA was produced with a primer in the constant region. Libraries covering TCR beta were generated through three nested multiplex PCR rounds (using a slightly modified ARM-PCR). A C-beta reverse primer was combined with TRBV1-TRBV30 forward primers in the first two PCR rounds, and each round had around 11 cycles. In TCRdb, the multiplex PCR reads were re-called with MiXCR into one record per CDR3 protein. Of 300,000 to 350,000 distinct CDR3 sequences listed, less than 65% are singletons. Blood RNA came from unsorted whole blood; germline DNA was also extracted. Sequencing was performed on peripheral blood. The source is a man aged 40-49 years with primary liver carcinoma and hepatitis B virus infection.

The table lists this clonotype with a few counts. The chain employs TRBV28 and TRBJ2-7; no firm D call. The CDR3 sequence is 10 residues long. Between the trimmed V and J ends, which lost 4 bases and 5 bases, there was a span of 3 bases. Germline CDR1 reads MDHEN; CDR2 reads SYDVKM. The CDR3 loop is CASSSDEQYF. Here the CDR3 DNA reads TGTGCCAGCAGTTCTGACGAGCAGTACTTC.

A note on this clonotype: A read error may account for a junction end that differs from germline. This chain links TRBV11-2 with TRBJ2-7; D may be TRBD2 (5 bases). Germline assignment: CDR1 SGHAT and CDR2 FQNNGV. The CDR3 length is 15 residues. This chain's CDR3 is CASSLGGSSSYEEYF. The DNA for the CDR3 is TGCGCCAGCAGCTTAGGCGGGTCGAGCTCCTACGAGGAGTACTTC.

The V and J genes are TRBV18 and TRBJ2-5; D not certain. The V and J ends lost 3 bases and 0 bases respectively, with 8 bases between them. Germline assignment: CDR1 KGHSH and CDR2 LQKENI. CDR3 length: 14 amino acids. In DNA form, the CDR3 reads TGTGCCAGCTCACCCGAACGGTACCAAGAGACCCAGTACTTC. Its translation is CASSPERYQETQYF.

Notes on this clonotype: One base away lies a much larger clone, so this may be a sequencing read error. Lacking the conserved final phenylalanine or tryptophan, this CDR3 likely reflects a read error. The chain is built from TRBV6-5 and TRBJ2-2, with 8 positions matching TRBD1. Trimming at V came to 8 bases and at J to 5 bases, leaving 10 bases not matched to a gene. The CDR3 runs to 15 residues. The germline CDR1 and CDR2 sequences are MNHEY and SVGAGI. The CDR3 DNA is TGTGCCAGCGGGCTTCCAGGGGGCAGGACCGGGGAGCTGTTTTCT. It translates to CASGLPGGRTGELFS.

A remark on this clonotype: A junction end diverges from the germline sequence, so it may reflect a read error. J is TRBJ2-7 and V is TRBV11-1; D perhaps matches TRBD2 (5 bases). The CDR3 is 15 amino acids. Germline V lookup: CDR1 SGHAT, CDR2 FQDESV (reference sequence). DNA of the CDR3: TGTGCCAGCTGCTTAGCGACTGGCGGGCGCTACGAGCGGTACTTC. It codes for CASCLATGGRYERYF.

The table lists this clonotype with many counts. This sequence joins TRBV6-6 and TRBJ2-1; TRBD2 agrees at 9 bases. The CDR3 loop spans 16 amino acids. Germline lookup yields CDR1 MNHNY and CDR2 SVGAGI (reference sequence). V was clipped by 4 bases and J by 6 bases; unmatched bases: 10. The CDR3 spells CASSSISGSLSNEQFF. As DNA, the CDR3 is TGTGCCAGCAGTTCCATTAGCGGGAGTCTATCCAATGAGCAGTTCTTC.

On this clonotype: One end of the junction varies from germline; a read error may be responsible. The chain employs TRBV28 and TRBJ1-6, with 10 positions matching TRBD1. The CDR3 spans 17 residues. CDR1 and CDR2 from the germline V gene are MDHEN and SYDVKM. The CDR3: CASSPRQGASYNSPIHF. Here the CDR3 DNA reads TGTGCCAGCAGTCCGCGACAGGGGGCCTCCTATAATTCACCCATCCACTTT.

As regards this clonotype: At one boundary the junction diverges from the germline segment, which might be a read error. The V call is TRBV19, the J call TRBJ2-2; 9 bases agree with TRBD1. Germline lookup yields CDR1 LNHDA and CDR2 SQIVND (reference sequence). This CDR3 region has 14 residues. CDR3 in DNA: TGTGCAAGTAGTATCGGGACAGGGACCAGGGAGCTGTTTTTT. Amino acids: CASSIGTGTRELFF.

CDR3 DNA: TGTGCCTGGACAAATAGTGGAAACACCATATATTTT. It codes for CAWTNSGNTIYF. This sequence joins TRBV30 and TRBJ1-3; D is unresolved. The length of the CDR3 is 12 residues. CDR1 is GTSNPN and CDR2 is SVGIG in the germline V gene (reference sequence). Deletions cut 4 bases from V and 3 bases from J, with 7 bases between.

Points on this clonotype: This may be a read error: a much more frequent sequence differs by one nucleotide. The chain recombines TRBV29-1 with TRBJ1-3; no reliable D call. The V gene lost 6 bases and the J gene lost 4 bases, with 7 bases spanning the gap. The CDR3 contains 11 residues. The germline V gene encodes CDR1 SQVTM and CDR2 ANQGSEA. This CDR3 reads CSVLQGNTIYF. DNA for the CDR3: TGCAGCGTCCTACAAGGAAACACCATATATTTT.

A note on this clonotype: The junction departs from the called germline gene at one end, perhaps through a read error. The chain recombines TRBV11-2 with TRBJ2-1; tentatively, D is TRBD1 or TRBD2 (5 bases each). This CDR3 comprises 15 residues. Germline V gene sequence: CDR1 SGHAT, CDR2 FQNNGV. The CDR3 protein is CASSMIGTWYNERFF. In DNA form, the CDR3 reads TGTGCCAGCAGCATGATCGGGACCTGGTACAATGAGCGGTTCTTC.

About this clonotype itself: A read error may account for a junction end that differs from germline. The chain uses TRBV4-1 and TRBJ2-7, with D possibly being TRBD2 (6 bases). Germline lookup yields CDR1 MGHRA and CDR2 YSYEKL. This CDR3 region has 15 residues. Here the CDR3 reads CASNQEEGGSCEQYF. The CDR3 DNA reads TGCGCCAGCAACCAAGAAGAGGGAGGATCCTGCGAGCAGTACTTC.

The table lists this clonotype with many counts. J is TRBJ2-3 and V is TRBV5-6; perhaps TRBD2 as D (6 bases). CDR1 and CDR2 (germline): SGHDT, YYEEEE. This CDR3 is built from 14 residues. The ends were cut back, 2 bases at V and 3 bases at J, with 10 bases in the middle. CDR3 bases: TGTGCCAGCAGCTTTCTAGCGAGGACAGATACGCAGTATTTT. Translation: CASSFLARTDTQYF.

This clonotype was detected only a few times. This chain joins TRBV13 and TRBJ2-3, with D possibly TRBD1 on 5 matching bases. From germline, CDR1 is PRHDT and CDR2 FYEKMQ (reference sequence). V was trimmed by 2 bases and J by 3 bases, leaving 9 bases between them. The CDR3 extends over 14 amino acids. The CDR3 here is CASSLRQGTDTQYF. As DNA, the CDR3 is TGTGCCAGCAGCTTAAGGCAGGGAACAGATACGCAGTATTTT.

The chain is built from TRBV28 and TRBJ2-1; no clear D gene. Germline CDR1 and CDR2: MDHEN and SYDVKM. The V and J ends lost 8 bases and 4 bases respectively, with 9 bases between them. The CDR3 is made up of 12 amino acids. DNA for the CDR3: TGTGCCAGCCAAGGAGCTTACAATGAGCAGTTCTTC. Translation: CASQGAYNEQFF.

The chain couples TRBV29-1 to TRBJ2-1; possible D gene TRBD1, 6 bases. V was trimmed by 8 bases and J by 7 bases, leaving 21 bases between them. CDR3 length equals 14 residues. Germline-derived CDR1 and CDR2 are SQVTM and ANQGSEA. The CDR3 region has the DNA TGCAGCATTGGGTTGGGGGCCGTCTGGAATGAGCAGTTCTTC. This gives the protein CSIGLGAVWNEQFF.

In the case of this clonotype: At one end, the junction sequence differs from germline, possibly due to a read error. Here the CDR3 DNA reads TGTGCCAGTAGCTTGTTAGACAAAGAGCAGTTCTTC. Encoded protein: CASSLLDKEQFF. This rearrangement joins TRBV11-2 to TRBJ2-1; unclear D gene. The CDR3 runs to 12 residues. Germline V gene data show CDR1 as SGHAT and CDR2 as FQNNGV.

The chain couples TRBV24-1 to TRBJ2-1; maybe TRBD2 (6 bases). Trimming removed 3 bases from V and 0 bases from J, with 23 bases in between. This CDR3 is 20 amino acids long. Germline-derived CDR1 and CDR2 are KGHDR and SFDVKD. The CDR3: CATSDVDSIRAGGSYNEQFF. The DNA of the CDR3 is TGTGCCACCAGTGATGTTGACAGCATCCGAGCCGGGGGCTCCTACAATGAGCAGTTCTTC.

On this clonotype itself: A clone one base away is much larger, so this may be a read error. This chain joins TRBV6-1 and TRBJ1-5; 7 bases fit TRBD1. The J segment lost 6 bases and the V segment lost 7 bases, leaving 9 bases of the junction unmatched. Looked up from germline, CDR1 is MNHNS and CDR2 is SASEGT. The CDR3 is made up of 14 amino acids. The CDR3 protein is CASIGGTATQPQHF. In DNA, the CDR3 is TGTGCCAGCATTGGGGGGACAGCGACTCAGCCCCAGCATTTT.